This TCR beta chain was profiled in a study of T cells in Graves' hyperthyroidism and ophthalmopathy. Whole-study results and caveats: Most clonotypes that expanded in the thyroid above 0.001 also showed up in blood.

RNA transcripts gave rise to amplified TCR beta CDR3 regions. First-round RT-PCR with HTBI primers amplified the TCR CDR3 region. TCRdb ran MiXCR on the multiplex PCR reads and lists one entry per CDR3 protein. The table includes roughly 380,000 distinct CDR3 sequences, approximately 14% detected once. Worth noting for this clonotype: Its target is not known. A much larger clonotype is one base distant, so this may be a read error.

Germline V lookup: CDR1 SGDLS, CDR2 YYNGEE. Deletions cut 3 bases from V and 1 base from J, with 10 bases between. The CDR3 runs to 14 residues. The V call is TRBV9, the J call TRBJ1-1; no reliable D call. Sequenced sample: blood. The origin of this receptor is a woman between 18 and 29 years old with Graves' hyperthyroidism. Written as DNA, the CDR3 is TGTGCCAGCAGCGGTGGTTGGCAGAACACTGAAGCTTTCTTT. Protein: CASSGGWQNTEAFF.